The entry below gives a single T cell receptor beta chain sequence along with its context. This entry is derived from a study of blood T cell repertoires in COVID-19. Study at large: Sites across the United States, Italy and Spain contributed samples from acute and convalescent COVID-19.

CDR3 length: 15 residues. V was pared by 4 bases and J by 2 bases, with 3 bases of the junction left unmatched. Germline V gene sequence: CDR1 LGHDT, CDR2 YNNKEL (reference sequence). Method: immunoSEQ multiplex PCR; TCRdb's copy keeps in-frame clones and lacks some. In the table there are 160,000 or so clones, approximately 80% of which are singletons. The study recruited people aged about 18 to 95 years across around 24 US areas. In assigning cohorts, the study relied on participant-reported clinical history. In Cohort 3, a recovered donor had either two negative PCRs, clearance, or symptom resolution.

The chain carries TRBV3-1 (or the pseudogene TRBV3-2) and TRBJ2-7, with 12 bases aligning to TRBD2. Material: PBMCs or T cells enriched from blood (not recorded which). This clonotype was sampled from a woman in her sixties who had recovered from COVID-19. CDR3 residues: CASSPRLAGAYEQYF. In DNA, the CDR3 is TGTGCCAGCAGCCCAAGACTAGCGGGAGCCTACGAGCAGTACTTC.